The clone carrying this TCR beta chain was observed a single time. Profiling relied on immunoSEQ multiplex PCR, and the TCRdb table lists in-frame clones only, not all of them. The top ten hold around 8% of the sample, which has about 180,000 clones, about 81% seen once. The sample originates from a study of blood T cell repertoires in COVID-19. The CDR3 runs 13 residues. V was pared by 7 bases and J by 7 bases, with 15 bases between. Germline V gives CDR1 MNHEY, CDR2 SVGAGI. This TCR derives from a woman in her seventies with acute or convalescent COVID-19. Sequencing was performed on peripheral blood. V gene TRBV6-5 combines with J gene TRBJ2-3; D remains ambiguous. CDR3 loop: CASTPSRANTQYF. Here the CDR3 DNA reads TGTGCCAGCACACCCTCACGAGCGAATACGCAGTATTTT.